The 30 T cell receptor beta chains listed next were all sequenced from one sample in a study of cytomegalovirus exposure and HLA in healthy donors (dated by TCRdb to 2017 to 2019). The library relied on the immunoSEQ multiplex PCR assay. For the multiplex PCR, a mixture combining 60 forward primers for TCR Vbeta segments and 13 reverse primers for TCR Jbeta segments was used. In its TCRdb copy, this immuneACCESS table keeps in-frame sequences only and misses some clones. Where compared with another copy, unresolved V genes explain less than half of these, and the others have no known cause. The sample has more than 65,000 clones on record. The ten largest clones take up roughly 2.8% of the sample. Sequencing input: PBMCs. All receptors come from a man between 35 and 55 years old in good health and CMV-seronegative.

The chain combines TRBV29-1 with TRBJ1-4; D is perhaps TRBD1 (5 bases). V was trimmed by 6 bases and J by 9 bases, leaving 11 bases between them. The CDR3 is 11 amino acids. CDR1 is SQVTM, CDR2 ANQGSEA, per germline. The CDR3 sequence is CSVETGQKLFF. The CDR3 DNA follows: TGCAGCGTGGAAACAGGTCAAAAACTGTTTTTT.

The chain carries TRBV11-2 and TRBJ2-3, with 7 bases identical to TRBD1. This CDR3 contains 15 residues. V lost 2 bases and J lost 1; bases outside the gene matches: 3. The germline CDR1 and CDR2 sequences are SGHAT and FQNNGV. The chain's CDR3 is CASSLYRGGTDTQYF. CDR3 nucleotides: TGTGCCAGCAGCTTATACAGGGGAGGCACAGATACGCAGTATTTT. The full variable domain, its missing parts supplied by reference TRBV11-2 and TRBJ2-3, is EAGVAQSPRYKIIEKRQSVAFWCNPISGHATLYWYQQILGQGPKLLIQFQNNGVVDDSQLPKDRFSAERLKGVDSTLKIQPAKLEDSAVYLCASSLYRGGTDTQYFGPGTRLTVL.

The V and J genes are TRBV7-6 and TRBJ1-3; 8 nucleotides agree with TRBD1. CDR1 and CDR2 (germline): SGHVS, FNYEAQ. The CDR3 is 15 residues long. Trimming took 1 base from V and 4 from J; bases not matched to a gene: 3. As DNA, the CDR3 is TGTGCCAGCAGCTTAGTGCAGGGGGCCGGAAACACCATATATTTT. It specifies CASSLVQGAGNTIYF. Supplemented by reference TRBV7-6 and TRBJ1-3, the full variable domain reads GAGVSQSPRYKVTKRGQDVALRCDPISGHVSLYWYRQALGQGPEFLTYFNYEAQQDKSGLPNDRFSAERPEGSISTLTIQRTEQRDSAMYRCASSLVQGAGNTIYFGEGSWLTVV.

The chain combines TRBV19 with TRBJ1-1; D unclear. The germline V and J ends were trimmed by 1 base and 6 bases, with 15 bases remaining between them. The germline V gene has CDR1 LNHDA and CDR2 SQIVND (reference sequence). The CDR3 contains 15 residues. This chain's CDR3 is CASSIAGTPTSEAFF. CDR3 nucleotides: TGTGCCAGTAGTATAGCAGGAACCCCCACTTCTGAAGCTTTCTTT. Drawing the rest from reference TRBV19 and TRBJ1-1, the complete variable domain is DGGITQSPKYLFRKEGQNVTLSCEQNLNHDAMYWYRQDPGQGLRLIYYSQIVNDFQKGDIAEGYSVSREKKESFPLTVTSAQKNPTAFYLCASSIAGTPTSEAFFGQGTRLTVV.

The CDR3 sequence is CASRPSGGIGTGELFF. The CDR3 bases are TGTGCCAGTAGGCCTAGCGGGGGGATTGGGACCGGGGAGCTGTTTTTT. The gene calls are TRBV19 and TRBJ2-2; 11 bases agree with TRBD2. Germline-derived CDR1 and CDR2 are LNHDA and SQIVND (reference sequence). The CDR3 has 16 residues. The V and J ends lost 6 bases and 5 bases, in that order; junction bases with no gene match: 8.

This chain joins TRBV9 and TRBJ1-1; 12 bases are shared with TRBD1. Trimming at V came to 5 bases and at J to 3 bases, leaving 14 bases not matched to a gene. Germline V gene lookup returns CDR1 SGDLS and CDR2 YYNGEE. This CDR3 has 18 residues. The CDR3 DNA reads as TGTGCCAGCAGGGGACTAGGGACAGGGGGCAGTATGGACACTGAAGCTTTCTTT. Amino acids: CASRGLGTGGSMDTEAFF.

CDR3 protein: CASSRTAQGAGNIQYF. DNA for the CDR3: TGTGCCAGCAGCCGTACCGCACAGGGGGCTGGAAACATTCAGTACTTC. This chain joins TRBV27 and TRBJ2-4; 9 nucleotides match TRBD1. Germline CDR1 is MNHEY and CDR2 is SMNVEV (reference sequence). J was trimmed by 6 bases and V by 6 bases; bases with no gene match: 12. The CDR3 spans 16 residues.

CDR3 loop: CASSQGLTAYYNEQFF. The CDR3, as DNA: TGTGCCAGCAGCCAAGGACTGACCGCCTACTACAATGAGCAGTTCTTC. The rearrangement uses TRBV4-2 and TRBJ2-1; D call uncertain. CDR1 LGHNA and CDR2 YNFKEQ come from the germline V gene. This CDR3 is 16 amino acids long. Trimming removed 1 base from V and 3 bases from J, with 13 bases in between.

The rearrangement uses TRBV30 and TRBJ2-3, with D possibly matching TRBD2 (6 bases). CDR1 is GTSNPN and CDR2 is SVGIG in the germline V gene (reference sequence). Trimming left V 5 bases short and J 0 bases short, with 21 bases between. The length of the CDR3 is 17 residues. The DNA for the CDR3 is TGTGCCTGGGAGGGGCGGGATGGGACTTCTAGCACAGATACGCAGTATTTT. Its translation: CAWEGRDGTSSTDTQYF.

The genes are TRBV18 and TRBJ2-3, with TRBD2 matching over 7 bases. There are 15 residues in the CDR3. Germline CDR1 and CDR2: KGHSH and LQKENI. The junction had 5 bases not matched to a gene; V was cut back by 3 bases and J by 2 bases. The CDR3 nucleotides read TGTGCCAGCTCACCCACCAGCGGGGTCACAGATACGCAGTATTTT. Translating it yields CASSPTSGVTDTQYF.

The chain carries TRBV18 and TRBJ2-2, with 8 nucleotides matching TRBD2. Germline-derived CDR1 and CDR2 are KGHSH and LQKENI. Losses at the gene ends were 4 bases for V and 2 bases for J; bases not matched to a gene: 6. This CDR3 has 16 amino acids. In DNA form, the CDR3 reads TGTGCCAGCTCACAAGGACTAGCAAGAAACACCGGGGAGCTGTTTTTT. This translates into CASSQGLARNTGELFF.

The rearrangement links TRBV7-2 to TRBJ1-1; no clear D gene. The CDR3 extends over 13 amino acids. V shed 8 bases and J shed 0 bases, with 10 bases lying between them. Germline CDR1 and CDR2: SGHTA and FQGNSA. CDR3 in amino acids: CASGWRLNTEAFF. CDR3 sequence (DNA): TGTGCCAGCGGCTGGCGGTTGAACACTGAAGCTTTCTTT. Variable domain in full (rest from reference TRBV7-2 and TRBJ1-1): GAGVSQSPSNKVTEKGKDVELRCDPISGHTALYWYRQSLGQGLEFLIYFQGNSAPDKSGLPSDRFSAERTGGSVSTLTIQRTQQEDSAVYLCASGWRLNTEAFFGQGTRLTVV.

The V gene is TRBV10-3, the J gene TRBJ1-2; 12 nucleotides line up with TRBD1. The junction had 8 bases not matched to a gene; V was cut back by 10 bases and J by 8 bases. Looked up from germline, CDR1 is ENHRY and CDR2 is SYGVKD. CDR3 length: 13 residues. The CDR3 loop is CASQGQGAQGYTF. The CDR3 DNA reads TGTGCCAGCCAGGGACAGGGGGCGCAAGGCTACACCTTC.

V and J are TRBV6-1 and TRBJ1-2; D gene unclear. Germline-derived CDR1 and CDR2 are MNHNS and SASEGT. The CDR3 is 15 residues long. V dropped 1 base and J dropped 8 bases, with 17 bases sitting between them. This chain's CDR3 is CASSEVSSGYGGYTF. The CDR3 DNA reads as TGTGCCAGCAGTGAAGTATCCTCGGGGTACGGCGGCTACACCTTC.

V is TRBV5-6 and J is TRBJ1-1; D ambiguous. Per germline, CDR1 SGHDT and CDR2 YYEEEE. CDR3 length: 16 residues. Trimming took 0 bases from V and 1 from J, leaving 13 bases between them. The DNA of the CDR3 is TGTGCCAGCAGCTTGGCTGGCCGAGGGCGGAACACTGAAGCTTTCTTT. Encoded protein: CASSLAGRGRNTEAFF.

The CDR3 coding sequence is TGTGCCACCAGCGCAGCGGGGGTCGGGTCTCGAGAGACCCAGTACTTC. Encoded protein: CATSAAGVGSRETQYF. The chain is built from TRBV15 and TRBJ2-5, with 8 bases lining up with TRBD2. Germline values: CDR1 LNHNV, CDR2 YYDKDF (reference sequence). The V segment lost 5 bases and the J segment 4 bases; nucleotides outside the gene matches: 12. The CDR3 loop spans 16 amino acids.

This rearrangement joins TRBV28 to TRBJ2-1, with a possible D match to TRBD1 (5 bases). Germline assignment: CDR1 MDHEN and CDR2 SYDVKM. CDR3 length equals 14 residues. Deletions cut 6 bases from V and 8 bases from J, with 17 bases between. CDR3 sequence reads: CASSDLYPRDEQFF. CDR3 bases: TGTGCCAGCAGCGATCTTTACCCCAGGGATGAGCAGTTCTTC.

The V call is TRBV28, the J call TRBJ2-2, with 8 bases identical to TRBD1. CDR1 MDHEN and CDR2 SYDVKM come from the germline V gene. Germline trimming cut 5 bases from V and 4 bases from J; bases unmatched to any gene: 6. The CDR3 is 15 residues long. The CDR3 coding sequence is TGTGCCAGCAGTCGGGACAGGACGGGCACCGGGGAGCTGTTTTTT. It is translated as CASSRDRTGTGELFF.

V gene TRBV7-9 combines with J gene TRBJ1-5; weak D call: TRBD1 (5 bases). Germline V lookup: CDR1 SEHNR, CDR2 FQNEAQ (reference sequence). The CDR3 contains 16 residues. Between the trimmed V and J ends, which lost 4 bases and 5 bases, there was a span of 18 bases. The CDR3 DNA reads TGTGCCAGCAGCTCCGATGCGGGGGATATAGATCAGCCCCAGCATTTT. This gives the protein CASSSDAGDIDQPQHF.

This sequence joins TRBV29-1 and TRBJ1-2; a possible D gene is TRBD1 (5 bases). This CDR3 has 13 amino acids. Trimming took off 2 bases at V and 8 bases at J, with 15 bases between the two ends. Looked up from germline, CDR1 is SQVTM and CDR2 is ANQGSEA. The chain's CDR3 is CSVELLQGLGYTF. Written as DNA, the CDR3 is TGCAGCGTTGAACTCTTGCAGGGCCTAGGCTACACCTTC.

The V and J genes are TRBV18 and TRBJ1-5; TRBD1 is a possible D gene (6 bases). V was clipped by 3 bases and J by 0 bases, with 12 bases between them. Germline V lookup: CDR1 KGHSH, CDR2 LQKENI. The CDR3 has 16 residues. The chain's CDR3 is CASSPSDRSSNQPQHF. CDR3 nucleotides: TGTGCCAGCTCACCCTCAGACAGGTCTAGCAATCAGCCCCAGCATTTT.

V is TRBV5-1 and J is TRBJ2-2; D gene uncertain. V was clipped by 0 bases and J by 4 bases, with 13 bases between them. Germline CDR1 is SGHRS and CDR2 is YFSETQ. The CDR3 covers 16 residues. This CDR3 reads CASSLAPSSGTGELFF. The CDR3 nucleotides read TGCGCCAGCAGCTTGGCCCCATCGTCAGGCACCGGGGAGCTGTTTTTT.

CDR3 region: CAIKGQGLYEQYF. The CDR3 bases are TGTGCCATCAAAGGACAGGGCCTTTACGAGCAGTACTTC. This chain uses TRBV10-3 with TRBJ2-7; TRBD1 agrees at 8 bases. After removal of 7 bases from V and 4 bases from J, the junction contained 6 bases not matched to a gene. Germline-derived CDR1 and CDR2 are ENHRY and SYGVKD. The CDR3 extends over 13 amino acids.

CDR3 bases: TGTGCCTGCTCAGCATTGGGCCTTCAAGAGACCCAGTACTTC. It codes for CACSALGLQETQYF. This sequence joins TRBV30 and TRBJ2-5; unclear D gene. The germline gives CDR1 GTSNPN, CDR2 SVGIG (reference sequence). The CDR3 runs 14 residues. Trimming took off 6 bases at V and 2 bases at J, with 16 bases between the two ends.

The V call is TRBV30, the J call TRBJ2-7, with a possible D match to TRBD1 (5 bases). CDR3 length equals 12 residues. V gave up 8 bases and J gave up 5 bases, with 16 bases separating them. Germline V gives CDR1 GTSNPN, CDR2 SVGIG (reference sequence). This CDR3 is CAQGARSHEQYF. The CDR3 bases are TGTGCCCAAGGGGCTCGTAGCCACGAGCAGTACTTC.

The CDR3: CASSLYRGGGELFF. For the CDR3, the DNA is TGTGCCAGCAGTTTATATAGGGGCGGCGGGGAGCTGTTTTTT. This rearrangement joins TRBV28 to TRBJ2-2, with D possibly matching TRBD1 (5 bases). The ends were cut back, 1 base at V and 7 bases at J, with 10 bases in the middle. Germline assignment: CDR1 MDHEN and CDR2 SYDVKM. This CDR3 spans 14 amino acids.

The chain carries TRBV4-1 and TRBJ1-4, with D maybe TRBD1 (5 bases). Trimming stripped 1 base from V and 6 bases from J, with 12 bases between. The germline V gene encodes CDR1 MGHRA and CDR2 YSYEKL. The CDR3 runs 15 residues. The CDR3 coding sequence is TGCGCCAGCAGCCAAGGACGGGGGGGGGATGAAAAACTGTTTTTT. It yields the protein CASSQGRGGDEKLFF.

The gene calls are TRBV7-9 and TRBJ2-3, with D unclear. The CDR3 consists of 15 residues. Deletions cut 2 bases from V and 0 bases from J, with 9 bases between. Germline values: CDR1 SEHNR, CDR2 FQNEAQ (reference sequence). Written as DNA, the CDR3 is TGTGCCAGCAGCTTAAAACAACCGAGCACAGATACGCAGTATTTT. Amino acid sequence: CASSLKQPSTDTQYF.

The J gene is TRBJ2-7, the V gene TRBV7-9; 10 bases agree with TRBD1. CDR1 and CDR2 (germline): SEHNR, FQNEAQ (reference sequence). Trimming removed 2 bases from V and 3 bases from J; junction bases left unmatched: 4. The CDR3 length is 15 residues. This chain's CDR3 is CASSLPGQGNYEQYF. The CDR3 bases are TGTGCCAGCAGCTTACCGGGACAGGGGAACTACGAGCAGTACTTC.

This clone shows up as medium-sized by frequency. CDR3 sequence: CAIRDRGETEAFF. Here the CDR3 DNA reads TGTGCCATCCGGGACAGGGGCGAGACTGAAGCTTTCTTT. The rearrangement joins TRBV10-3 to TRBJ1-1; 10 positions match TRBD1. Trimming removed 8 bases from V and 5 bases from J; junction bases left unmatched: 5. Looked up from germline, CDR1 is ENHRY and CDR2 is SYGVKD. The CDR3 contains 13 residues.